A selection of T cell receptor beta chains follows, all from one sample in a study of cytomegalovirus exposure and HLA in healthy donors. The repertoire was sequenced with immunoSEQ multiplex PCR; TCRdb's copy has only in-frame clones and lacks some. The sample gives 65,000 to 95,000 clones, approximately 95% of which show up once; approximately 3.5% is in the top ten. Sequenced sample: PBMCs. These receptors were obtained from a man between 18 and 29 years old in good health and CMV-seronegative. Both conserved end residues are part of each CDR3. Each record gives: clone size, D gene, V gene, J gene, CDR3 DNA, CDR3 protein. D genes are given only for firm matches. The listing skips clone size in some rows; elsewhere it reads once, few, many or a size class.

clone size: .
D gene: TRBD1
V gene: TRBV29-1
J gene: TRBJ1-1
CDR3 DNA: TGCAGCGCCGCAGAAACAGGGGTAACTGAAGCTTTCTTT
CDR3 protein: CSAAETGVTEAFF

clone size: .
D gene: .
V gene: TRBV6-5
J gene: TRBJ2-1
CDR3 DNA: TGTGCCAGCAGCCCGGCGGGGATCGCACGGGAGCAGTTCTTC
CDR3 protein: CASSPAGIAREQFF

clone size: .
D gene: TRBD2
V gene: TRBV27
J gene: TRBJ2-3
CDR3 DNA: TGTGCCAGCAGTCCCGGACTAGATGGGGACTCAGGTACGCAGTATTTT
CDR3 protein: CASSPGLDGDSGTQYF

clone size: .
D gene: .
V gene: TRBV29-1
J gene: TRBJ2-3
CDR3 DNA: TGCAGCGCCCCGGGTGGGGGCCGGACAGATACGCAGTATTTT
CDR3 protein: CSAPGGGRTDTQYF

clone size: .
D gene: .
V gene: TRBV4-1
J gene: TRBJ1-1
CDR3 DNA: TGCGCCAGCAGCCTCGGGGCGGGGATGAACACTGAAGCTTTCTTT
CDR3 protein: CASSLGAGMNTEAFF

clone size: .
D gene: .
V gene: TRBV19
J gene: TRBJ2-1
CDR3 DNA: TGTGCCAGTAGTCTGCTGCATAGATCCTACAATGAGCAGTTCTTC
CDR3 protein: CASSLLHRSYNEQFF

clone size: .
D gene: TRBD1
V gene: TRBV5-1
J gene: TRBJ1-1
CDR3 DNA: TGCGCCAGCAGCCTACTTTCCGGGACAGCGAACACTGAAGCTTTCTTT
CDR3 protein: CASSLLSGTANTEAFF

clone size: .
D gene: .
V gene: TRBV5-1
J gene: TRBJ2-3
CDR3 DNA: TGCGCCAGCAGCTTACAGGGCCCCACAGATACGCAGTATTTT
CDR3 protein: CASSLQGPTDTQYF

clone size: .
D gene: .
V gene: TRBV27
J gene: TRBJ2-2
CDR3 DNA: TGTGCCAGCAGCAACAGTTTGGGTACCGGGGAGCTGTTTTTT
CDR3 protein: CASSNSLGTGELFF

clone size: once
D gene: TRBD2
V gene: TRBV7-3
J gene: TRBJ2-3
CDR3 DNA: TGTGCCAGCAGCCATCAAGCGGGGGCCACCACAGATACGCAGTATTTT
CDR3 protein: CASSHQAGATTDTQYF

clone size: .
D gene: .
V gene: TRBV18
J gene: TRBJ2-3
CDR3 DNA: TGTGCCAGCTCACCCCTCAGGAGCACAGATACGCAGTATTTT
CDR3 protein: CASSPLRSTDTQYF

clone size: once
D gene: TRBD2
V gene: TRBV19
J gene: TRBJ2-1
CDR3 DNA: TGTGCCAGTAGTATCACTAGCGGGGGAAATGAGCAGTTCTTC
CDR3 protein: CASSITSGGNEQFF

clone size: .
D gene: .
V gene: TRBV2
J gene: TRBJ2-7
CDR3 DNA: TGTGCCAGCAGTCGCGCCCCCCCAGGGGGGAGCTCCTACGAGCAGTACTTC
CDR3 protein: CASSRAPPGGSSYEQYF

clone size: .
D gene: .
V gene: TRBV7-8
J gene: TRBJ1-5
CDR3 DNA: TGTGCCAGCAGCTTAGTGGGGACACATCAGCCCCAGCATTTT
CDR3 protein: CASSLVGTHQPQHF

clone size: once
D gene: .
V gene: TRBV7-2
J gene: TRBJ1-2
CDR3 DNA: TGTGCCAGCAGTATACAGGGTGCCAACTATGGCTACACCTTC
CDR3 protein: CASSIQGANYGYTF

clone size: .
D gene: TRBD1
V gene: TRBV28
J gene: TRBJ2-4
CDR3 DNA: TGTGCCAGCAGAGGACCGGGACAGGTAGCCAAAAACATTCAGTACTTC
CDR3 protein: CASRGPGQVAKNIQYF

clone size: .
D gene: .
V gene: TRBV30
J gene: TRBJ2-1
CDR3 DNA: TGTGCCTGGAGTGTAATCGAGGATGAGCAGTTCTTC
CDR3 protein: CAWSVIEDEQFF

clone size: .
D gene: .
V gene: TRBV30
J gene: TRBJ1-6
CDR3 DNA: TGTGCCTGGAGTGTTGGACGGGGGAATTCACCCCTCCACTTT
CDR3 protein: CAWSVGRGNSPLHF

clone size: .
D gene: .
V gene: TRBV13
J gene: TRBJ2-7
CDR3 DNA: TGTGCCAGCAGCACCCGAGGCGGGGCAAGAGGTGAGCAGTACTTC
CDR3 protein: CASSTRGGARGEQYF

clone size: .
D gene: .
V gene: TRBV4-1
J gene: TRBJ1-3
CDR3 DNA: TGCGCCAGCAGCCAAGATGGAGGAGCTACTTCTGGAAACACCATATATTTT
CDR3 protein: CASSQDGGATSGNTIYF

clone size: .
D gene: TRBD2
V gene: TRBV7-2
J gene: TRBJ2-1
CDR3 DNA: TGTGCCAGCAGTTTAGCTAGCGGGGGGCCCAATGAGCAGTTCTTC
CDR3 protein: CASSLASGGPNEQFF

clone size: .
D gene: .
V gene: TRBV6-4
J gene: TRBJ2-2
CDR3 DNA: TGTGCCAGCAGTGATAGCGGCCCCACCGGGGAGCTGTTTTTT
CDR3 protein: CASSDSGPTGELFF